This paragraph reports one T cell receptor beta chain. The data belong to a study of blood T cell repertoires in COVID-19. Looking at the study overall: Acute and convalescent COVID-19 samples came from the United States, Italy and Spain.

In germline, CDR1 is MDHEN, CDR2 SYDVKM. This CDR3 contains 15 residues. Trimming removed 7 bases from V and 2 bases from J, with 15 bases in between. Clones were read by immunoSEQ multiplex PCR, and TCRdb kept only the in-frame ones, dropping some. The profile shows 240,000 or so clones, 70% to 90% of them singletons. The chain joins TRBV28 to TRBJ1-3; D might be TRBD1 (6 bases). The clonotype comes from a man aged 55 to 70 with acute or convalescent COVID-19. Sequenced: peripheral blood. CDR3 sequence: CASIAGVVAGNTIYF. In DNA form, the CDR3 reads TGTGCCAGCATTGCAGGGGTTGTTGCTGGAAACACCATATATTTT. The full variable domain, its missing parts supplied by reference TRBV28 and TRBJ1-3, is DVKVTQSSRYLVKRTGEKVFLECVQDMDHENMFWYRQDPGLGLRLIYFSYDVKMKEKGDIPEGYSVSREKKERFSLILESASTNQTSMYLCASIAGVVAGNTIYFGEGSWLTVV.